This T cell receptor (beta chain) comes out of a study of blood T cell repertoires in COVID-19. On the study more broadly: T cells, B-cell-depleted T cells, or PBMCs provided the cDNA or gDNA that served as material.

Produced via immunoSEQ multiplex PCR; TCRdb's table is partial and in-frame only. Among about 220,000 clones listed, roughly 90% were seen once. The germline gives CDR1 LNHNV, CDR2 YYDKDF (reference sequence). The CDR3 length equals 8 residues, ends included. The count of this clone is one. The final CDR3 position lacks the conserved phenylalanine or tryptophan, pointing to a likely read error. The DNA is left out, because the CDR3 cannot be placed on it with certainty; the CDR3 is given as TCRdb lists it. Sequenced material: peripheral blood. V gene TRBV15 combines with J gene TRBJ2-7; the D segment call TRBD2 is taken from the table without a DNA check. This sequence was found in a man in his forties with active or convalescent COVID-19. The CDR3 region is CATSIGRG.